Listed here are 9 T cell receptor beta chains from one sample, sequenced in a study of regulatory T cells in long-lasting Graves disease. HTBI primers from iRepertoire and Arm-PCR of CDR3 regions yielded the TCR beta libraries. MiXCR, applied by TCRdb to the multiplex PCR reads, yields one record per CDR3 protein. This table holds about 440,000 distinct CDR3 sequences, 14% to 15% found once. Noted time point: newly diagnosed GD, antithyroid drugs for less than 3 months. PBMCs were the source of the RNA used for TCR sequencing. The sample was also linked to a second study, of T cells in Graves' hyperthyroidism and ophthalmopathy.

Material: peripheral blood mononuclear cells (PBMCs), obtained at new diagnosis, from a patient treated with antithyroid drugs. These receptor sequences come from a woman aged 30 to 39 with Graves disease.

There are a few counts of this clonotype. The chain recombines TRBV6-9 with TRBJ2-3; D is undetermined. Trimming left V 3 bases short and J 2 bases short, with 9 bases between. The CDR3 runs 14 residues. The germline V gene encodes CDR1 MNHGY and CDR2 SVAAGI. The CDR3 region is CASSYSRVTDTQYF. The DNA for the CDR3 is TGTGCCAGCAGTTACTCTAGGGTCACAGATACGCAGTATTTT.

The V gene is TRBV20-1, the J gene TRBJ1-2; weak D call: TRBD1 (5 bases). Trimming shortened V by 2 bases and J by 4 bases, and 20 bases separated the two germline ends. CDR3 length: 16 amino acids. Germline V gives CDR1 DFQATT, CDR2 SNEGSKA (reference sequence). CDR3 sequence: CSARQRGDLSSYGYTF. The CDR3 nucleotides read TGCAGTGCTAGACAACGGGGGGATTTATCTTCCTATGGCTACACCTTC.

A few counts support this clonotype. The chain recombines TRBV7-9 with TRBJ2-7; 7 bases match TRBD1. The ends lost 5 bases at V and 6 bases at J; junction bases unmatched: 10. CDR1 is SEHNR, CDR2 FQNEAQ, per germline (reference sequence). The CDR3 runs to 14 residues. CDR3 sequence: CASSPGDRGPEQYF. CDR3 nucleotide sequence: TGTGCCAGCAGCCCCGGGGACAGAGGCCCCGAGCAGTACTTC.

The genes are TRBV3-1 and TRBJ1-6; D may be TRBD1 (5 bases). Trimming pared 3 bases from V and 2 bases from J, leaving 8 bases between. This CDR3 is 15 amino acids long. Germline CDR1 and CDR2: LGHDT and YNNKEL (reference sequence). The CDR3 protein is CASSQGRPYNSPLHF. The CDR3 DNA reads TGTGCCAGCAGCCAGGGACGGCCCTATAATTCACCCCTCCACTTT.

This clonotype was picked up many times. The chain employs TRBV9 and TRBJ1-5, with D unresolved. From germline, CDR1 is SGDLS and CDR2 YYNGEE. The CDR3 is 13 amino acids. The ends were cut back, 0 bases at V and 5 bases at J, with 6 bases in the middle. CDR3 coding DNA: TGTGCCAGCAGCGTAGGGTCGGATCAGCCCCAGCATTTT. This sequence encodes CASSVGSDQPQHF.

This clonotype was picked up many times. The chain couples TRBV12-3 or TRBV12-4 to TRBJ2-7; D uncertain. The CDR3 totals 19 residues. Trimming left V 3 bases short and J 2 bases short, with 26 bases between. The CDR3 here is CASSFLPGLAGVIPYEQYF. In nucleotides, the CDR3 is TGTGCCAGCAGTTTTCTTCCCGGCCTGGCAGGCGTTATTCCCTACGAGCAGTACTTC.

V and J are TRBV25-1 and TRBJ2-5; TRBD2 is a possible D gene (5 bases). This CDR3 contains 14 residues. V gave up 6 bases and J gave up 4 bases, with 15 bases separating them. Germline CDR1 MGHDK, CDR2 SYGVNS. The CDR3: CASSSPVGVETQYF. In nucleotides, the CDR3 is TGTGCCAGCAGCTCCCCCGTGGGAGTAGAGACCCAGTACTTC. Looking up the rest from reference TRBV25-1 and TRBJ2-5 gives the full variable domain: EADIYQTPRYLVIGTGKKITLECSQTMGHDKMYWYQQDPGMELHLIHYSYGVNSTEKGDLSSESTVSRIRTEHFPLTLESARPSHTSQYLCASSSPVGVETQYFGPGTRLLVL.

V gene TRBV2 combines with J gene TRBJ2-5; unclear D gene. CDR3 length equals 10 residues. Germline V gene sequence: CDR1 SNHLY, CDR2 FYNNEI. The V and J ends lost 8 bases and 5 bases respectively, with 6 bases between them. The CDR3 loop is CASQEETQYF. The CDR3 bases are TGTGCCAGCCAAGAGGAGACCCAGTACTTC. Combining the CDR3 with reference TRBV2 and TRBJ2-5 gives the whole variable domain EPEVTQTPSHQVTQMGQEVILRCVPISNHLYFYWYRQILGQKVEFLVSFYNNEISEKSEIFDDQFSVERPDGSNFTLKIRSTKLEDSAMYFCASQEETQYFGPGTRLLVL.

Regarding this clonotype: Lacking the conserved final phenylalanine or tryptophan, this CDR3 likely reflects a read error. The CDR3 coding sequence is TGTGCCAGCAGCCTGGGACGTACCCGAACTAGCACAGATACGCAGTATTCT. This translates into CASSLGRTRTSTDTQYS. The chain has TRBV7-6 and TRBJ2-3; D may correspond to TRBD1 or TRBD2 (5 bases each). CDR1 is SGHVS, CDR2 FNYEAQ, per germline. The CDR3 length is 17 residues. V was trimmed by 5 bases and J by 0 bases, leaving 18 bases between them.